This T cell receptor (beta chain) was found in a study of blood T cell repertoires in COVID-19. The CDR3 consists of 15 residues. The V end lost 0 bases, the J end lost 6 bases, and 15 bases lay between the germline ends. Germline V gene lookup returns CDR1 SGHRS and CDR2 YFSETQ. Clones were sequenced by immunoSEQ multiplex PCR, and TCRdb holds only the in-frame ones, with some missing. There are roughly 180,000 clones in the sample; roughly 80% occur only once, and approximately 5.1% lies in the top ten. The rearrangement uses TRBV5-1 and TRBJ2-5; D may be TRBD2 (5 bases). This TCR came from a woman in her thirties or forties with acute COVID-19. The sequencing input was PBMCs or T cells enriched from blood (not recorded which). The CDR3 spells CASSLEAGNGKTQYF. The CDR3 DNA follows: TGCGCCAGCAGCTTGGAGGCGGGTAACGGGAAGACCCAGTACTTC.